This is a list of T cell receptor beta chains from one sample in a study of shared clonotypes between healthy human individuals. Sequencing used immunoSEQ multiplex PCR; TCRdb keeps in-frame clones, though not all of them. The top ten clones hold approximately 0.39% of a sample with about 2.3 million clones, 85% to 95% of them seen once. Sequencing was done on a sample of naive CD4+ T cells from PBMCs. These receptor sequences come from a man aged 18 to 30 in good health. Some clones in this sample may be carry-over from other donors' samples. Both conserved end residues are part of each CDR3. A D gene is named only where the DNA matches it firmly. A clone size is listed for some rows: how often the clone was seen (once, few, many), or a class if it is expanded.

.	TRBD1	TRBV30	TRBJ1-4	TGTGCCTCGCTCCCGGGACAGGGGGCGGTTGAAAAACTGTTTTTT	CASLPGQGAVEKLFF
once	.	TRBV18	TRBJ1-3	TGTGCCAGCTCACCAAGTAGCTCTGGAAACACCATATATTTT	CASSPSSSGNTIYF
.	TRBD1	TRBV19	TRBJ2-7	TGTGCCAGTAGTCCGCTCTTCCGGGACAGGGTCTACGAGCAGTACTTC	CASSPLFRDRVYEQYF
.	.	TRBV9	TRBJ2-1	TGTGCCAGCAGCGAGGGGCTTTACAATGAGCAGTTCTTC	CASSEGLYNEQFF
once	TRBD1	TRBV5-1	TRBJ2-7	TGCGCCAGCAGCTTCGTGGGTGAGGCAGGGGGTACCTACGAGCAGTACTTC	CASSFVGEAGGTYEQYF
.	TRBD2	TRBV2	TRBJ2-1	TGTGCCAGCAGACCGGGACTAGCTACCGGCAATGAGCAGTTCTTC	CASRPGLATGNEQFF
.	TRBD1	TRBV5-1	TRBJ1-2	TGCGCCAGCAGCGTCCGGGACAGGGACCACTATGGCTACACCTTC	CASSVRDRDHYGYTF
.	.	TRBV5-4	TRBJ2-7	TGTGCCAGCAGCTTGTTGGACAGCACGACCTACGAGCAGTACTTC	CASSLLDSTTYEQYF
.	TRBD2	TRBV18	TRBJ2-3	TGTGCCAGCTCACCAAGGGCGGGAGGTAGCACAGATACGCAGTATTTT	CASSPRAGGSTDTQYF
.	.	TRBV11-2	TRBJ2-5	TGTGCCAGCACCAATAGGGGGGAGACCCAGTACTTC	CASTNRGETQYF
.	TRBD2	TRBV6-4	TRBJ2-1	TGTGCCAGCAGCAAATTCGGAGCGGGAGGGCCCAGTCACAATGAGCAGTTCTTC	CASSKFGAGGPSHNEQFF
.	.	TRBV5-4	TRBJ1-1	TGTGCCAGCAGCTCCACAGAGGCAGGGAACACTGAAGCTTTCTTT	CASSSTEAGNTEAFF
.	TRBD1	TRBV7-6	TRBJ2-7	TGTGCCAGCAGCTTGGCAGGGGGAGAATACGAGCAGTACTTC	CASSLAGGEYEQYF
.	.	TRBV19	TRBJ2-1	TGTGCCAGTAGTATTAATTCCCACTCCGAGCAGTTCTTC	CASSINSHSEQFF
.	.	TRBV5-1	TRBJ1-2	TGCGCCAGCAGCTTGGCCGGTGGGGATGGCTACACCTTC	CASSLAGGDGYTF
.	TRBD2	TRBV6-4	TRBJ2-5	TGTGCCAGCACCCATCCCCCCTTAGCGGGAGCTTGGGGTGGGACCCAGTACTTC	CASTHPPLAGAWGGTQYF
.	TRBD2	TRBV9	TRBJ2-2	TGTGCCAGCAGCGTAGGGCGGGAGGGCCGAGTCGGGGAGCTGTTTTTT	CASSVGREGRVGELFF
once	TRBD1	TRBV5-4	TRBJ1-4	TGTGCCAGCAGCTTAAACCGGGACAGCCCGTATGAAAAACTGTTTTTT	CASSLNRDSPYEKLFF
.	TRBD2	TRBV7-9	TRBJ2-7	TGTGCCAGCAGCCATCCCGGGACTAGCGGGAGCCCGGCATACTACGAGCAGTACTTC	CASSHPGTSGSPAYYEQYF
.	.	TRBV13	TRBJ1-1	TGTGCCAGCAGTGCACGGGTGTACACTGAAGCTTTCTTT	CASSARVYTEAFF
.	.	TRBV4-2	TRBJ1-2	TGTGCCAGCAGCCAAGAACCGGAAGGAAGAGGCGGCTACACCTTC	CASSQEPEGRGGYTF
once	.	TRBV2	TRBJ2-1	TGTGCCAGCAGTGCGGCGGCCGTCAGTGAGCAGTTCTTC	CASSAAAVSEQFF
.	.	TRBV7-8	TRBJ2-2	TGTGCCAGCCACACGAACCGGGACCGCCGACACTCAGACACCGGGGAGCTGTTTTTT	CASHTNRDRRHSDTGELFF
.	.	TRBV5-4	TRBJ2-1	TGTGCCAGCAGCTTCGCCTCTGGGGATGAGCAGTTCTTC	CASSFASGDEQFF
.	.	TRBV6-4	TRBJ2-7	TGTGCCAGCAGTGCGACCTACGAGCAGTACTTC	CASSATYEQYF
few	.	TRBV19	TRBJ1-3	TGTGCCAGTAGTGAGGGATCAGGGTTAGGAAACACCATATATTTT	CASSEGSGLGNTIYF
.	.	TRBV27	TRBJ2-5	TGTGCCAGCAGGGCATGGGCGGGAGAGACCCAGTACTTC	CASRAWAGETQYF
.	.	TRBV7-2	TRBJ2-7	TGTGCCAGCAGCCCATGGGGGCAACCGGACGAGCAGTACTTC	CASSPWGQPDEQYF
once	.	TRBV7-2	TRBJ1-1	TGTGCCAGCAGCTTGGGGCGGCAGAACACTGAAGCTTTCTTT	CASSLGRQNTEAFF
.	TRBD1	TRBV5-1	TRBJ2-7	TGCGCCAGCAGCTTCACAGGGGTAAGCTCCTACGAGCAGTACTTC	CASSFTGVSSYEQYF
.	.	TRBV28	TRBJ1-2	TGTGCCAGCAGTCCCCCCGGGAACAGCCGAGCAGCAGGCTACACCTTC	CASSPPGNSRAAGYTF
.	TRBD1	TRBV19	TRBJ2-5	TGTGCCAGTAGAGCCCCCGGGGGACAGGGGAGGGAGACCCAGTACTTC	CASRAPGGQGRETQYF
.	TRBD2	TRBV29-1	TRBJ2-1	TGCAGCGTTGGGACAGCGGGAGGGCCAGGTGAGCAGTTCTTC	CSVGTAGGPGEQFF
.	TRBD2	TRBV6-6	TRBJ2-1	TGTGCCACTGGAGCGGGAGGGGGCAATGAGCAGTTCTTC	CATGAGGGNEQFF
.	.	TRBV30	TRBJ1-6	TGTGCCTGGAGTGTAAGGGGATTGAACAATTCACCCCTCCACTTT	CAWSVRGLNNSPLHF
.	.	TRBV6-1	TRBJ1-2	TGTGCCAGCAGTGGTGGGTCGGGGGGCTCCTATGGCTACACCTTC	CASSGGSGGSYGYTF